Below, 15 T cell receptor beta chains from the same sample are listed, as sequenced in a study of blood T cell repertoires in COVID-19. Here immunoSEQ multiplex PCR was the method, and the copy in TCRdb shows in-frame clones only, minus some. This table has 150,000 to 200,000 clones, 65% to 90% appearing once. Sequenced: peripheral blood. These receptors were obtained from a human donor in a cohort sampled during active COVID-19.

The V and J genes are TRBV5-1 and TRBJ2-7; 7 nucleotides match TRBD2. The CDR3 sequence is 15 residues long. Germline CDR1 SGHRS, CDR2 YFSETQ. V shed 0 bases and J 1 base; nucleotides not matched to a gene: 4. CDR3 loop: CASSLAARESYEQYF. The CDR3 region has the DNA TGCGCCAGCAGCTTGGCCGCGCGGGAGTCCTACGAGCAGTACTTC.

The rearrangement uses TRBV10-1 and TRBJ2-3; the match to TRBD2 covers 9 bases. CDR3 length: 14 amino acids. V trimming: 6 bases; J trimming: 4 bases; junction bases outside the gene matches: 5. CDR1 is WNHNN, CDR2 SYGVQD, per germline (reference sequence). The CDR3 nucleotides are TGCGCCAGCAGAGTAGCGGGGGCCCCAGATACGCAGTATTTT. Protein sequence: CASRVAGAPDTQYF.

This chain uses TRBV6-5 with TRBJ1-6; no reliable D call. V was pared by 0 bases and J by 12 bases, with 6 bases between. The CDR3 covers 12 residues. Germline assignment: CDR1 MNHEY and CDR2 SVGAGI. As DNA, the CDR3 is TGTGCCAGCAGTTACTCTATGAGACCCCTCCACTTT. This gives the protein CASSYSMRPLHF.

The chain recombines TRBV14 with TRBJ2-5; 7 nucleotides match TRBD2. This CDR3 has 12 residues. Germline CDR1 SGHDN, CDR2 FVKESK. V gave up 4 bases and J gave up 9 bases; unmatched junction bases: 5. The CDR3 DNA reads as TGTGCCAGCAGCCCATCTGGGAGGGCCCAGTACTTC. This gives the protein CASSPSGRAQYF.

CDR3 nucleotides: TGTGCCAGCAGTACAGGGCCAAGCAATCAGCCCCAGCATTTT. It yields the protein CASSTGPSNQPQHF. The J gene is TRBJ1-5, the V gene TRBV6-5; tentatively, D is TRBD1 (6 bases). Trimming cost V 5 bases and J 1 base, with 9 bases left between them. Per germline, CDR1 MNHEY and CDR2 SVGAGI. The CDR3 consists of 14 residues.

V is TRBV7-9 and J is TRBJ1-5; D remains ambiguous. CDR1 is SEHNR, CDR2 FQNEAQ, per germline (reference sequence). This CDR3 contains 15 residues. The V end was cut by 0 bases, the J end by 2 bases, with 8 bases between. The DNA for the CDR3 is TGTGCCAGCAGCTTAGCGCACGGGGGCAATCAGCCCCAGCATTTT. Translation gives CASSLAHGGNQPQHF.

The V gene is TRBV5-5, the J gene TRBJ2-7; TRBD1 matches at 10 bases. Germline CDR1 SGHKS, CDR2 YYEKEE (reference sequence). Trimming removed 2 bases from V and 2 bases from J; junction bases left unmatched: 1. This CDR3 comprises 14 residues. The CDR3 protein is CASSFGTGAYEQYF. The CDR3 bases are TGTGCCAGCAGCTTTGGGACAGGGGCCTACGAGCAGTACTTC.

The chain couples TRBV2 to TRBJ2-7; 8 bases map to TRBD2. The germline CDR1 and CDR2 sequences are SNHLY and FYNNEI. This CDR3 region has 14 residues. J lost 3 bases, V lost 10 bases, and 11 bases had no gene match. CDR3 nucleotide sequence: TGTGCCACCAAGTCGGGACTAGAGATCTACGAGCAGTACTTC. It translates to CATKSGLEIYEQYF.

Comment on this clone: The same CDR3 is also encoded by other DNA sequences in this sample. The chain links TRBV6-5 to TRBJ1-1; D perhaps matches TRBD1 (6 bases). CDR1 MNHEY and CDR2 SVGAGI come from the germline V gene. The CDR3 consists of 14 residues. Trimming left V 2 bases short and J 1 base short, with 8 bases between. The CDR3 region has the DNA TGTGCCAGCAGTTACGGACAGAAGAACACTGAAGCTTTCTTT. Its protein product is CASSYGQKNTEAFF.

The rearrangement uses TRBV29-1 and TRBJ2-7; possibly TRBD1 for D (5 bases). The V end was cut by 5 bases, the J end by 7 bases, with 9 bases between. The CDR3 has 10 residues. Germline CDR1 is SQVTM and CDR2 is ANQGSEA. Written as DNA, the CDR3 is TGCAGCGTTCTGAAGGGGGAGCAGTACTTC. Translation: CSVLKGEQYF.

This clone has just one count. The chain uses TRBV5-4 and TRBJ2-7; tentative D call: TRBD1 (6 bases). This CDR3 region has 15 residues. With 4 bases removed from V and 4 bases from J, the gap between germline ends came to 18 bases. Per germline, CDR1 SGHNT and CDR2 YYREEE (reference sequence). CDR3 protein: CASSRGLTGLYEQYF. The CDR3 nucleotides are TGTGCCAGCAGCCGAGGGCTGACAGGCCTGTACGAGCAGTACTTC.

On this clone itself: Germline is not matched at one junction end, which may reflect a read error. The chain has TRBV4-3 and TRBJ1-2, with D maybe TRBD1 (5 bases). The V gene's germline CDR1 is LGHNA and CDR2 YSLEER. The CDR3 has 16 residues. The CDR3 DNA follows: TGCGCCAGCAGTCAAGTGGCATCGGGGGTGAACTATGGCTACACCTTC. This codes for CASSQVASGVNYGYTF.

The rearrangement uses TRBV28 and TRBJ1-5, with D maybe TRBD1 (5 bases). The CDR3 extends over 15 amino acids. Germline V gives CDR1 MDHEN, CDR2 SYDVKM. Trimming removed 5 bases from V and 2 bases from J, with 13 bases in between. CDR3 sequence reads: CASSPPGGGNQPQHF. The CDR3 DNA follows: TGTGCCAGCAGTCCGCCGGGGGGGGGCAATCAGCCCCAGCATTTT.

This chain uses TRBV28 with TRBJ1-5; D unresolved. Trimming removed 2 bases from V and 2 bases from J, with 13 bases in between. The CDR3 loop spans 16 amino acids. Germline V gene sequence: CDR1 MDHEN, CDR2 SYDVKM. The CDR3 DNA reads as TGTGCCAGCAGTTTAATGTCGGGAGGTGGCAATCAGCCCCAGCATTTT. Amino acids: CASSLMSGGGNQPQHF.

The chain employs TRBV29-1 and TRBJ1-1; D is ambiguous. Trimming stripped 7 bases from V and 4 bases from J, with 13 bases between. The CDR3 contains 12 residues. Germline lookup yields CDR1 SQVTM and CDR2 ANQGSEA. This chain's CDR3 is CSGWEGGTEAFF. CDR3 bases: TGCAGCGGATGGGAGGGCGGCACTGAAGCTTTCTTT.